This TCR beta chain was recorded in a study of human T cells and chemical hapten exposure. This clonotype came up many times. Time point specified: patch test 3, about 24 weeks after DPC sensitization. Stated treatment: therapeutic diphenylcyclopropenone sensitization with weekly scalp DPC. Between the trimmed V and J ends, which lost 7 bases and 5 bases, there was a span of 14 bases. This CDR3 comprises 13 residues. The germline V gene has CDR1 MNHNY and CDR2 SVGAGI (reference sequence). MiXCR, run by TCRdb on the RACE reads, gives a single entry per CDR3 protein. The sample includes about 82,000 distinct CDR3 sequences, over 10% seen only once; the top ten take around 5.8%.

The starting material was whole blood, obtained in connection with sensitization to the hapten diphenylcyclopropenone (DPC). The receptor was isolated from a woman aged 45-60 years with alopecia areata. Some clones in this sample may be carry-over from other donors' samples. The chain links TRBV6-6 to TRBJ2-5; no clear D. The CDR3 loop is CASNGLRWETQYF. The CDR3 region has the DNA TGTGCCAGCAATGGTCTCCGGTGGGAGACCCAGTACTTC.